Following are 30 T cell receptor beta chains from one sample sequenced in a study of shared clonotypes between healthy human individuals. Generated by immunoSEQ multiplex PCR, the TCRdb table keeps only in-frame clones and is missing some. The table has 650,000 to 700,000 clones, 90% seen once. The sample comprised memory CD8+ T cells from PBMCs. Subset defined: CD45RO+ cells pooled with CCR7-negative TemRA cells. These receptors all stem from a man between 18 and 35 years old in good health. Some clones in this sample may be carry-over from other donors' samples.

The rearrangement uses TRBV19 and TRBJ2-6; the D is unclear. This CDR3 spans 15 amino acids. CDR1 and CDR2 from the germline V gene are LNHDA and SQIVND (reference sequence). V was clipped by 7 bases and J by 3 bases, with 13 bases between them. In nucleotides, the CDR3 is TGTGCCAGTACCCCTTTGAGTGGTGGGGCCAACGTCCTGACTTTC. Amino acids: CASTPLSGGANVLTF.

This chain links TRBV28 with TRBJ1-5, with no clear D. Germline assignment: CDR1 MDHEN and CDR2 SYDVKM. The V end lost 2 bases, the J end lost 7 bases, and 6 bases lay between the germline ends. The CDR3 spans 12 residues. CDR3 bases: TGTGCCAGCAGTTTAAGGCTACAGCCCCAGCATTTT. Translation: CASSLRLQPQHF.

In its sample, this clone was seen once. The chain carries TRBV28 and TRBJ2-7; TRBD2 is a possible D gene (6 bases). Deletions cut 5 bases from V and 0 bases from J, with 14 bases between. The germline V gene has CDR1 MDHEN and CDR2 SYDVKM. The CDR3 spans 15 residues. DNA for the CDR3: TGTGCCAGCAGTCTCCTTCTAGCGTCCTCCTACGAGCAGTACTTC. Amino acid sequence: CASSLLLASSYEQYF.

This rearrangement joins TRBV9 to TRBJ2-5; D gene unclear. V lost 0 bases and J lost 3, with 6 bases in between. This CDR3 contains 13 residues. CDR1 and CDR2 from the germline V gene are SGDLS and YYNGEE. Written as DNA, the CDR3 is TGTGCCAGCAGCGTAGTATTGGAAGAGACCCAGTACTTC. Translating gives CASSVVLEETQYF.

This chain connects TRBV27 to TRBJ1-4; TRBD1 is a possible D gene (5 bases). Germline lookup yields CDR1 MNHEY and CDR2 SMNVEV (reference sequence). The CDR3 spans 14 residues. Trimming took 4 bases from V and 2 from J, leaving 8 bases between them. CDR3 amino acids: CASSSRDTNEKLFF. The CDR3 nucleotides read TGTGCCAGCAGTTCCCGGGACACTAATGAAAAACTGTTTTTT.

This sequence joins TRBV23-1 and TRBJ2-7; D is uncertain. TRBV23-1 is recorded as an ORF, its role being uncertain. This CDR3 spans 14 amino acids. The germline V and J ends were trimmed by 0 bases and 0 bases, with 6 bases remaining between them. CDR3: CASSQSLASYEQYF. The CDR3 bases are TGCGCCAGCAGTCAATCCCTCGCCTCCTACGAGCAGTACTTC.

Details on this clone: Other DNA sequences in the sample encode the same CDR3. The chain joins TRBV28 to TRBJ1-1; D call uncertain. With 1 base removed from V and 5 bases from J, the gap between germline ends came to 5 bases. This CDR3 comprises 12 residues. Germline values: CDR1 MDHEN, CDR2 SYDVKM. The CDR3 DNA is TGTGCCAGCAGTTTATCAGGTACTGAAGCTTTCTTT. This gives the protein CASSLSGTEAFF.

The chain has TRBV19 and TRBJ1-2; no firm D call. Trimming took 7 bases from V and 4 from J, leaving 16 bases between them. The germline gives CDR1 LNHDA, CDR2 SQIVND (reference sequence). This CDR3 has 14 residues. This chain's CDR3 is CASMEGSVIYGYTF. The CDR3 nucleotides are TGTGCCAGTATGGAGGGATCCGTCATCTATGGCTACACCTTC.

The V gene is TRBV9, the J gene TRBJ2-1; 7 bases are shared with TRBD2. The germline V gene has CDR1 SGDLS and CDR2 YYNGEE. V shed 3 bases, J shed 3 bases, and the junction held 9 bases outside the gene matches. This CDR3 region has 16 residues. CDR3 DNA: TGTGCCAGCAGCGCCGGCGGGACTACCTTCTACAATGAGCAGTTCTTC. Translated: CASSAGGTTFYNEQFF.

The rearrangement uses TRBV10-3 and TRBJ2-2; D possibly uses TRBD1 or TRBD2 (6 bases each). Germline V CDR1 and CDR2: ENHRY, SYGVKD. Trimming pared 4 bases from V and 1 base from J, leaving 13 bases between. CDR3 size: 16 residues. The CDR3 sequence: CAISGVGGLNTGELFF. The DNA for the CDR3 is TGTGCCATCAGTGGAGTCGGGGGCCTGAACACCGGGGAGCTGTTTTTT.

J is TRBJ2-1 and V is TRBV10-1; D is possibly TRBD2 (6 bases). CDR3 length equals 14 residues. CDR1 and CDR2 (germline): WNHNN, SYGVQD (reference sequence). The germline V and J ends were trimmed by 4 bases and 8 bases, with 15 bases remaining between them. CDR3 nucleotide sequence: TGCGCCAGCAGTGCCTCCGGGACTTTCGATGAGCAGTTCTTC. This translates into CASSASGTFDEQFF.

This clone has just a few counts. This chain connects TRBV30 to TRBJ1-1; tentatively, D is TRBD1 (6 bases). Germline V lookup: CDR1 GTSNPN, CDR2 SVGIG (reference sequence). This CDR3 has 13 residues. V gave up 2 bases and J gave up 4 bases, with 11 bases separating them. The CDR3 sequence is CAWSYRVTTEAFF. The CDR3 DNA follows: TGTGCCTGGAGTTACAGGGTTACCACTGAAGCTTTCTTT.

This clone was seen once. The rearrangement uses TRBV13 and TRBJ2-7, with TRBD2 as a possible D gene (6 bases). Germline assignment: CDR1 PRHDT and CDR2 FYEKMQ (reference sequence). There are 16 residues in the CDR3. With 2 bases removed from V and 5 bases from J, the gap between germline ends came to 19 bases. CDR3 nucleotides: TGTGCCAGCAGCTTATCCTCACCGGGGGTTCCCAACGAGCAGTACTTC. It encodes CASSLSSPGVPNEQYF.

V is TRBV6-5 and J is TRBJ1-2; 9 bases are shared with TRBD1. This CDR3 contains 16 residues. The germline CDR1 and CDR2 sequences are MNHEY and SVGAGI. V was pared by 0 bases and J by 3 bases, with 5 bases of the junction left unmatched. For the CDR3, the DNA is TGTGCCAGCAGTTACTCGGGGGACAGGGCATACTATGGCTACACCTTC. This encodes CASSYSGDRAYYGYTF.

CDR3 DNA sequence: TGCGCCAGCAGCGCTTTTGCGGGAGTCGGCACAGATACGCAGTATTTT. Residues: CASSAFAGVGTDTQYF. The J gene is TRBJ2-3, the V gene TRBV5-1; 7 bases line up with TRBD2. Losses at the gene ends were 4 bases for V and 1 base for J; bases not matched to a gene: 9. Germline V gene sequence: CDR1 SGHRS, CDR2 YFSETQ. The CDR3 has 16 residues. Based on the CDR3 plus reference TRBV5-1 and TRBJ2-3, the full variable domain is KAGVTQTPRYLIKTRGQQVTLSCSPISGHRSVSWYQQTPGQGLQFLFEYFSETQRNKGNFPGRFSGRQFSNSRSEMNVSTLELGDSALYLCASSAFAGVGTDTQYFGPGTRLTVL.

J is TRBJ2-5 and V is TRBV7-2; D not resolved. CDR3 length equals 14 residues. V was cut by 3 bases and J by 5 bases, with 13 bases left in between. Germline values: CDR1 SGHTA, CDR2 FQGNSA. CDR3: CASSLTTRTETQYF. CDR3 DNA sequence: TGTGCCAGCAGCTTGACCACACGGACCGAGACCCAGTACTTC.

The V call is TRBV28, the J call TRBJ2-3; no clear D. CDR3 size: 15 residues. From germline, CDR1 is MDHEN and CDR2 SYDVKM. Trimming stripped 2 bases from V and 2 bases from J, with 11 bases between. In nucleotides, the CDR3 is TGTGCCAGCAGTTTAGGCACCTCTTCCACAGATACGCAGTATTTT. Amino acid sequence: CASSLGTSSTDTQYF.

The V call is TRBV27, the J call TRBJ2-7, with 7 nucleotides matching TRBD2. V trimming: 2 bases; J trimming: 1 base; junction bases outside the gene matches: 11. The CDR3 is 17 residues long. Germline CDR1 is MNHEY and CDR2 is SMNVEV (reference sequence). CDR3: CASSLIATGGVSYEQYF. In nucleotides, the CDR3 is TGTGCCAGCAGTTTAATCGCCACGGGAGGTGTGTCCTACGAGCAGTACTTC.

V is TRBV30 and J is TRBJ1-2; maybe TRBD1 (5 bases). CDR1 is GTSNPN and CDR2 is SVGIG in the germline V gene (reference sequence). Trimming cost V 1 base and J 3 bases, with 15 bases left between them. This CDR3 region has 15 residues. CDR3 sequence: CAWSAPSGRDYGYTF. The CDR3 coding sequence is TGTGCCTGGAGTGCCCCCTCCGGCAGGGACTATGGCTACACCTTC. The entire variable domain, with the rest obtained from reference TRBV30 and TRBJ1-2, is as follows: SQTIHQWPATLVQPVGSPLSLECTVEGTSNPNLYWYRQAAGRGLQLLFYSVGIGQISSEVPQNLSASRPQDRQFILSSKKLLLSDSGFYLCAWSAPSGRDYGYTFGSGTRLTVV.

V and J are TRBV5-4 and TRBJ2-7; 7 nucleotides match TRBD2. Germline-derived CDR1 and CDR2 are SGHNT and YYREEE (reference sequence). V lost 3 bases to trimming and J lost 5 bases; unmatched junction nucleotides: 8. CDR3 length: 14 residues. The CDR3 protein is CASSSVTSFHEQYF. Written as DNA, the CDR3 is TGTGCCAGCAGCTCCGTGACTAGCTTCCACGAGCAGTACTTC.

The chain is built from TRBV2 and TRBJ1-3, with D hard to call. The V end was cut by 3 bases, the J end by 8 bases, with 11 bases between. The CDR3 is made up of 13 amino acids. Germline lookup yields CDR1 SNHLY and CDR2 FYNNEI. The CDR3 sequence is CASSEWPGDTIYF. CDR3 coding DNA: TGTGCCAGCAGTGAGTGGCCCGGGGACACCATATATTTT.

The CDR3 sequence is CASSLFQGPGNTIYF. CDR3 DNA: TGTGCCAGCAGTTTATTCCAGGGACCGGGAAACACCATATATTTT. The chain links TRBV27 to TRBJ1-3; D perhaps matches TRBD1 (5 bases). The CDR3 has 15 residues. V lost 1 base and J lost 4, with 11 bases in between. In germline, CDR1 is MNHEY, CDR2 SMNVEV (reference sequence).

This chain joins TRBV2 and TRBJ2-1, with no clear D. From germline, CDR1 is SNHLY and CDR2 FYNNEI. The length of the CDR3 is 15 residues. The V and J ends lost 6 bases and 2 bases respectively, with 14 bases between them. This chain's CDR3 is CASRGTTSPYNEQFF. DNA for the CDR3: TGTGCCAGCAGAGGAACTACCTCCCCCTACAATGAGCAGTTCTTC.

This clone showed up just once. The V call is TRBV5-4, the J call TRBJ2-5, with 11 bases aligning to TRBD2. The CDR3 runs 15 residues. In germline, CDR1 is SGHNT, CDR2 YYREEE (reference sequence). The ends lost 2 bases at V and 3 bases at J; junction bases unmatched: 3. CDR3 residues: CASSLLLAGEETQYF. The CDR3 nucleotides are TGTGCCAGCAGCTTATTACTAGCGGGAGAAGAGACCCAGTACTTC.

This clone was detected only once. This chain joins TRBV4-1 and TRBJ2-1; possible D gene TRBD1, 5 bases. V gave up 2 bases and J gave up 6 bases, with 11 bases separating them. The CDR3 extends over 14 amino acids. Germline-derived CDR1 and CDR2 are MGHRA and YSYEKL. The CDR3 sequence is CASSQHRQTNEQFF. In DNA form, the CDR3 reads TGCGCCAGCAGCCAACACCGACAGACCAATGAGCAGTTCTTC.

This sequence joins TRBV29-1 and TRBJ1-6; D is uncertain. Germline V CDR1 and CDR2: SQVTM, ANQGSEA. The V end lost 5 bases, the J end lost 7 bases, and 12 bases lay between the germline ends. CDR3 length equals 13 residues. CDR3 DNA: TGCAGCGTTCGTGGAACAAACAATTCACCCCTCCACTTT. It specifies CSVRGTNNSPLHF.

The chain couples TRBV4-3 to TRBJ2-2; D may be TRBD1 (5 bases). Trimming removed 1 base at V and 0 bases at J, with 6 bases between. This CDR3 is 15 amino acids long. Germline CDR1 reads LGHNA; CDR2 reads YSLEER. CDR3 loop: CASSQVQANTGELFF. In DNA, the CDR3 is TGCGCCAGCAGCCAAGTACAGGCGAACACCGGGGAGCTGTTTTTT.

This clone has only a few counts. DNA for the CDR3: TGTGCCAGCATACTAGCTCTCACCGGGGAGCTGTTTTTT. Protein product: CASILALTGELFF. The chain is built from TRBV11-2 and TRBJ2-2, with D tentatively TRBD2 (6 bases). Germline CDR1 is SGHAT and CDR2 is FQNNGV. The V and J ends lost 7 bases and 4 bases respectively, with 10 bases between them. CDR3 length: 13 amino acids.

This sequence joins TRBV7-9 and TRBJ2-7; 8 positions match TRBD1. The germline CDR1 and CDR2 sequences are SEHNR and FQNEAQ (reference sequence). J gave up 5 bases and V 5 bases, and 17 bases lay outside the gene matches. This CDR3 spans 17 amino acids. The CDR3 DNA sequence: TGTGCCAGCAGCCCCAAGGCCACCCGGAGACAGGGGAACGAGCAGTACTTC. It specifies CASSPKATRRQGNEQYF. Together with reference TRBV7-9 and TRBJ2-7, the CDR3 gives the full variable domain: DTGVSQNPRHKITKRGQNVTFRCDPISEHNRLYWYRQTLGQGPEFLTYFQNEAQLEKSRLLSDRFSAERPKGSFSTLEIQRTEQGDSAMYLCASSPKATRRQGNEQYFGPGTRLTVT.

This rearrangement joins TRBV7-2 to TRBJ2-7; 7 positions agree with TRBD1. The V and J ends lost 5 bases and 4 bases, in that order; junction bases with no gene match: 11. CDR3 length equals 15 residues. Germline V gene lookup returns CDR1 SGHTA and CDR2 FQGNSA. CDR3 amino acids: CASSRREGGRYEQYF. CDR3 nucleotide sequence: TGTGCCAGCAGCCGCCGGGAAGGGGGCAGGTACGAGCAGTACTTC.